This TCR beta chain is from a study of cytomegalovirus exposure and HLA in healthy donors. Looked up from germline, CDR1 is SGHRS and CDR2 is YFSETQ. V dropped 0 bases and J dropped 1; count of bases not matched to a gene: 7. The CDR3 consists of 17 residues. Primers for the PCR totalled 60 Vbeta and 13 Jbeta. Sequencing used immunoSEQ multiplex PCR; TCRdb keeps in-frame clones, though not all of them. The specimen's table records tens of thousands of clones. The chain couples TRBV5-1 to TRBJ2-3; 8 bases fit TRBD2. The source is a male donor in good health and CMV-seronegative. Sequencing was carried out using PBMCs. Here the CDR3 DNA reads TGCGCCAGCAGCTTGGTATCTTCGGGAGGGGGCACAGATACGCAGTATTTT. Protein: CASSLVSSGGGTDTQYF.